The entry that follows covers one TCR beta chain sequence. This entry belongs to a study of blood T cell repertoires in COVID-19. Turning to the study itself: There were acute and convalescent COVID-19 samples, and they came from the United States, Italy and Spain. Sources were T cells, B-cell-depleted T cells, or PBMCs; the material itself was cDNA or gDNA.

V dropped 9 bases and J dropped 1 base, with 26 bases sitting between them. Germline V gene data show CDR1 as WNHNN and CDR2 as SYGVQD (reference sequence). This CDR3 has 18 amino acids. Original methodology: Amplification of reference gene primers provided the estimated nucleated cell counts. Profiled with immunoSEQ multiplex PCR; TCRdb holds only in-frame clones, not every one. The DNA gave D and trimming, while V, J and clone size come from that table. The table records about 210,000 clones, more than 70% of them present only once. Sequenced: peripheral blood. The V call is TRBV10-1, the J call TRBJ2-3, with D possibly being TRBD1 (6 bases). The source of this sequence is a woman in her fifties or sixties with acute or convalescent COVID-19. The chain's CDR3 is CASPPPKFWGPGTDTQYF. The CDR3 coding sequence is TGCGCCAGTCCCCCCCCCAAGTTTTGGGGGCCGGGCACAGATACGCAGTATTTT.